This T cell receptor (beta chain) was observed in a study of breast tumors, draining lymph nodes, adjacent tissues. On this clonotype itself: Its antigen is unidentified.

V was clipped by 4 bases and J by 10 bases; unmatched bases: 16. The CDR3 has 17 amino acids. From germline, CDR1 is SNHLY and CDR2 FYNNEI. MiXCR was run by TCRdb on the multiplex PCR reads, yielding one entry per CDR3 protein. The sample contains 150,000 to 200,000 distinct CDR3 sequences, 31% of which appear only once. Axillary draining lymph nodes of breast cancer patients supplied the node samples. Findings and limits, study-wide: Tumor and nontumor repertoires were significantly more similar in luminal-like than in basal-like breast cancer. Tumor TCR diversity was below lymph nodes but above nontumor tissue.

The chain joins TRBV2 to TRBJ1-5; TRBD1 matches 10 bases. Sequenced sample: axillary lymph node tissue. This sequence was found in a female donor with breast cancer. Some clones in this sample may be carry-over from other donors' samples. The CDR3, as DNA: TGTGCCAGCAGTGGACAGGGGGCAGCAATGAATAGGCTACCCCAGCATTTT. Protein sequence: CASSGQGAAMNRLPQHF.